The 22 T cell receptor beta chains below all came from one sample that was sequenced in a study of blood T cells in healthy people across ages. Sample-barcoded 5' priming and a J-beta primer mix drove a second PCR of roughly 7 to 11 cycles. MiXCR, run by TCRdb on the 5' RACE reads, gives a single entry per CDR3 protein. The sample records about 1.5 million distinct CDR3 sequences, under 55% being singletons. The sample comprised blood. The receptors come from a young woman in good health.

This clonotype was counted a few times. This rearrangement joins TRBV7-9 to TRBJ2-1, with 12 positions matching TRBD2. The V gene end was trimmed by 6 bases and the J gene end by 10 bases; junction bases not matched to a gene: 4. This CDR3 has 13 amino acids. CDR1 and CDR2 (germline): SEHNR, FQNEAQ (reference sequence). The CDR3 sequence is CASSSTSGGEQFF. CDR3 sequence (DNA): TGTGCCAGCAGTTCAACTAGCGGGGGGGAGCAGTTCTTC.

The chain combines TRBV7-8 with TRBJ2-7; no reliable D call. The CDR3 covers 14 residues. The germline CDR1 and CDR2 sequences are SGHVS and FQNEAQ. With 4 bases removed from V and 4 bases from J, the gap between germline ends came to 14 bases. CDR3 DNA: TGTGCCAGCAGCTCCTCCTTGGCTGGTTACGAGCAGTACTTC. Protein sequence: CASSSSLAGYEQYF.

The chain uses TRBV20-1 and TRBJ1-5; no reliable D call. The CDR3 has 13 residues. Deletions cut 1 base from V and 4 bases from J, with 8 bases between. CDR1 and CDR2 from the germline V gene are DFQATT and SNEGSKA (reference sequence). CDR3 sequence (DNA): TGCAGTGCTAGAGGTCCGGGGAATCAGCCCCAGCATTTT. Residues: CSARGPGNQPQHF.

This chain joins TRBV28 and TRBJ2-7; D is possibly TRBD1 (5 bases). Germline CDR1 and CDR2: MDHEN and SYDVKM. The V and J ends lost 2 bases and 7 bases respectively, with 21 bases between them. This CDR3 has 16 residues. The CDR3 region is CASSLTRPNPDNEQYF. The CDR3 DNA reads TGTGCCAGCAGTTTAACCCGGCCCAATCCGGACAATGAGCAGTACTTC.

The rearrangement links TRBV25-1 to TRBJ2-1; TRBD1 agrees at 11 bases. Germline V gives CDR1 MGHDK, CDR2 SYGVNS. The CDR3 has 16 amino acids. V lost 3 bases to trimming and J lost 8 bases; unmatched junction nucleotides: 9. Written as DNA, the CDR3 is TGTGCCAGCAGTGATGTTCTTGGGACAGGGGGTGATGAGCAGTTCTTC. It encodes CASSDVLGTGGDEQFF.

The CDR3 loop reads CSASGTGGADTQYF. CDR3 bases: TGCAGTGCTTCGGGGACAGGGGGGGCAGATACGCAGTATTTT. The J gene is TRBJ2-3, the V gene TRBV20-1; 11 nucleotides match TRBD1. Germline V gene data show CDR1 as DFQATT and CDR2 as SNEGSKA (reference sequence). The CDR3 covers 14 residues. The ends lost 5 bases at V and 4 bases at J; junction bases unmatched: 5.

This chain links TRBV4-3 with TRBJ2-2; the D gene is possibly TRBD2 (6 bases). From germline, CDR1 is LGHNA and CDR2 YSLEER. The CDR3 is 15 amino acids. Between the trimmed V and J ends, which lost 0 bases and 6 bases, there was a span of 11 bases. The CDR3 sequence is CASSQDSGGPGELFF. DNA of the CDR3: TGCGCCAGCAGCCAAGATAGTGGAGGGCCCGGGGAGCTGTTTTTT.

The chain couples TRBV12-3 or TRBV12-4 to TRBJ2-7; TRBD2 agrees at 7 bases. This CDR3 comprises 13 residues. Trimming removed 3 bases from V and 3 bases from J; junction bases left unmatched: 2. The CDR3 DNA reads as TGTGCCAGCAGTTTCCGGGACTACTACGAGCAGTACTTC. Its protein is CASSFRDYYEQYF.

The chain links TRBV29-1 to TRBJ1-5; no firm D call. The length of the CDR3 is 14 residues. Between the trimmed V and J ends, which lost 4 bases and 3 bases, there was a span of 13 bases. Per the germline V gene, CDR1 is SQVTM and CDR2 is ANQGSEA. CDR3 region: CSVATSSFNQPQHF. The CDR3 coding sequence is TGCAGCGTTGCAACGTCTAGTTTCAATCAGCCCCAGCATTTT.

V usage is TRBV21-1 and J usage is TRBJ2-1; the table's D gene call, TRBD2, was not cross checked with the DNA. Matching the DNA end better, TRBJ2-7 makes the J call doubtful. TRBV21-1 is flagged as a pseudogene. The CDR3 consists of 19 residues. The CDR3 DNA follows: TGTGCCAGCAGCAAAGTTCCAGCGGGGGGCCCCAGCTCCTACAATGAGCAGTACTTC. This encodes CASSKVPAGGPSSYNEQYF.

V and J are TRBV7-2 and TRBJ2-7, with 9 bases aligning to TRBD1. The J segment lost 1 base and the V segment lost 4 bases, leaving 2 bases of the junction unmatched. The CDR3 sequence is 14 residues long. Germline values: CDR1 SGHTA, CDR2 FQGNSA. CDR3 residues: CASSSQGASYEQYF. The CDR3 nucleotides are TGTGCCAGCAGCTCACAGGGGGCTTCCTACGAGCAGTACTTC.

The V call is TRBV29-1, the J call TRBJ1-6; possible D gene TRBD1, 6 bases. Germline CDR1 is SQVTM and CDR2 is ANQGSEA. V dropped 0 bases and J dropped 8 bases, with 11 bases sitting between them. The CDR3 has 14 amino acids. CDR3 sequence (DNA): TGCAGCGTTGAAGAATGGGGGGCAGATTCACCCCTCCACTTT. Translating gives CSVEEWGADSPLHF.

This clonotype was observed a handful of times. CDR3 region: CASSRTSPYEQYF. The CDR3 coding sequence is TGTGCCAGCAGCCGAACTAGTCCCTACGAGCAGTACTTC. The J gene is TRBJ2-7, the V gene TRBV7-2, with D perhaps matching TRBD2 (5 bases). CDR1 SGHTA and CDR2 FQGNSA come from the germline V gene. The CDR3 contains 13 residues. V was trimmed by 5 bases and J by 2 bases, leaving 10 bases between them.

This clonotype was recorded at least ten times. The CDR3, as DNA: TGTGCCAGCAGCTTAGGGACAGGGCTGGAAGGTGGCTACACCTTC. Its protein product is CASSLGTGLEGGYTF. The chain links TRBV7-2 to TRBJ1-2, with TRBD1 matching over 8 bases. The trim removed 1 base at V and 7 bases at J, leaving 8 bases unmatched. This CDR3 has 15 residues. Germline V CDR1 and CDR2: SGHTA, FQGNSA.

The chain carries TRBV7-8 and TRBJ2-7, with D perhaps TRBD1 or TRBD2 (5 bases each). Germline-derived CDR1 and CDR2 are SGHVS and FQNEAQ. Trimming removed 1 base at V and 3 bases at J, with 13 bases between. CDR3 length: 15 amino acids. DNA for the CDR3: TGTGCCAGCAGCTTAGTCTCCGGGGCCTTCTACGAGCAGTACTTC. This codes for CASSLVSGAFYEQYF.

The rearrangement joins TRBV10-3 to TRBJ2-7; D may be TRBD1 or TRBD2 (6 bases each). CDR3 length: 15 amino acids. The V gene lost 7 bases and the J gene lost 3 bases, with 19 bases spanning the gap. The germline CDR1 and CDR2 sequences are ENHRY and SYGVKD. DNA of the CDR3: TGTGCCATCAAGGGGGACGGAGGAGGGTTCTACGAGCAGTACTTC. It translates to CAIKGDGGGFYEQYF.

This rearrangement joins TRBV4-3 to TRBJ2-7; D gene uncertain. V lost 0 bases and J lost 7, with 16 bases in between. Germline lookup yields CDR1 LGHNA and CDR2 YSLEER. This CDR3 spans 15 amino acids. CDR3 nucleotides: TGCGCCAGCAGCCAAGAGAGAGCTAGGTGGACGGAGCAGTACTTC. Protein sequence: CASSQERARWTEQYF.

The rearrangement uses TRBV10-3 and TRBJ2-3; weak D call: TRBD1 (6 bases). V was trimmed by 1 base and J by 0 bases, leaving 11 bases between them. This CDR3 has 16 residues. Germline V gene data show CDR1 as ENHRY and CDR2 as SYGVKD. CDR3 in DNA: TGTGCCATCAGTGAGTGGGACACCTCTAGCACAGATACGCAGTATTTT. Its protein product is CAISEWDTSSTDTQYF.

The V gene is TRBV20-1, the J gene TRBJ2-7; 10 nucleotides line up with TRBD2. The J call may be mistaken, given a closer DNA end match to TRBJ2-5. Per germline, CDR1 DFQATT and CDR2 SNEGSKA (reference sequence). This CDR3 region has 14 residues. CDR3 region: CSARPTSGWETQYF. The CDR3 DNA reads as TGCAGTGCTAGGCCGACTAGCGGGTGGGAGACCCAGTACTTC.

This clonotype was counted between two and nine times. The V and J genes are TRBV4-1 and TRBJ1-5; D not certain. V was clipped by 0 bases and J by 4 bases, with 7 bases between them. Germline CDR1 is MGHRA and CDR2 is YSYEKL. The CDR3 length is 14 residues. Written as DNA, the CDR3 is TGCGCCAGCAGCCAAGAGGACCAGAATCAGCCCCAGCATTTT. This translates into CASSQEDQNQPQHF.

The rearrangement uses TRBV3-1 and TRBJ2-1; either TRBD1 or TRBD2 may supply D (5 bases each). CDR3 length: 16 residues. Germline CDR1 is LGHDT and CDR2 is YNNKEL (reference sequence). V lost 1 base and J lost 6, with 16 bases in between. The CDR3 is CASSQVSGRHRNEQFF. As DNA, the CDR3 is TGTGCCAGCAGCCAAGTCTCGGGACGGCATCGCAATGAGCAGTTCTTC.

This clonotype occurred a few times. The genes are TRBV10-3 and TRBJ2-7; a weak D match, TRBD2 (6 bases). The J call is doubtful: the DNA matches TRBJ2-4 better. CDR1 and CDR2 from the germline V gene are ENHRY and SYGVKD. The CDR3 runs to 14 residues. Written as DNA, the CDR3 is TGTGCCACAGGGACTCCACTTACCAAAAACATTCAGTACTTC. This codes for CATGTPLTKNIQYF.